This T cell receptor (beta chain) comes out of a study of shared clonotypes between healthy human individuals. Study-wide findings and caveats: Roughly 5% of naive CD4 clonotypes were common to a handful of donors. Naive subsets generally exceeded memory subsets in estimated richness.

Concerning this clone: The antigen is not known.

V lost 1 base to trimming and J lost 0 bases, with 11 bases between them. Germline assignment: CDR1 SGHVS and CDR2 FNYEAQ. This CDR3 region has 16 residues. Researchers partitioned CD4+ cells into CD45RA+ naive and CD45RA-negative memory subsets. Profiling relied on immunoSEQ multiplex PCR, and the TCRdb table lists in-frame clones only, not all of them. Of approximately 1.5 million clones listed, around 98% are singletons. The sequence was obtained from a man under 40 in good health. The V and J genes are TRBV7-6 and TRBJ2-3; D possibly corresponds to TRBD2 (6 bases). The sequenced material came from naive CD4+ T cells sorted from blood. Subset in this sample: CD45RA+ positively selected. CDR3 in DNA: TGTGCCAGCAGCTTAGGATCGGGGGTCAGCACAGATACGCAGTATTTT. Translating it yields CASSLGSGVSTDTQYF. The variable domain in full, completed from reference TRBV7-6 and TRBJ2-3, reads GAGVSQSPRYKVTKRGQDVALRCDPISGHVSLYWYRQALGQGPEFLTYFNYEAQQDKSGLPNDRFSAERPEGSISTLTIQRTEQRDSAMYRCASSLGSGVSTDTQYFGPGTRLTVL.